This TCR beta chain was retrieved from a study of CD8 T cells in ankylosing spondylitis. The study, taken as a whole, reports: Seemingly characteristic of ankylosing spondylitis blood was a TCR beta motif consisting of about 8 highly homologous variants.

Per the germline V gene, CDR1 is DFQATT and CDR2 is SNEGSKA (reference sequence). This CDR3 region has 16 residues. V trimming: 0 bases; J trimming: 2 bases; junction bases outside the gene matches: 10. From the 5' RACE reads, TCRdb called clonotypes with MiXCR, one entry per CDR3 protein. The sample records approximately 400,000 distinct CDR3 sequences, more than 25% being singletons. Turning to this clonotype: Its antigen is undetermined.

The clonotype comes from a male donor with ankylosing spondylitis. The rearrangement links TRBV20-1 to TRBJ2-7, with 7 bases that match TRBD2. The sample comprised blood, either unsorted or a sorted T cell fraction (not recorded which). CDR3 amino acids: CSARDLRRESTYEQYF. For the CDR3, the DNA is TGCAGTGCTAGAGATTTGAGGCGGGAGTCAACCTACGAGCAGTACTTC.